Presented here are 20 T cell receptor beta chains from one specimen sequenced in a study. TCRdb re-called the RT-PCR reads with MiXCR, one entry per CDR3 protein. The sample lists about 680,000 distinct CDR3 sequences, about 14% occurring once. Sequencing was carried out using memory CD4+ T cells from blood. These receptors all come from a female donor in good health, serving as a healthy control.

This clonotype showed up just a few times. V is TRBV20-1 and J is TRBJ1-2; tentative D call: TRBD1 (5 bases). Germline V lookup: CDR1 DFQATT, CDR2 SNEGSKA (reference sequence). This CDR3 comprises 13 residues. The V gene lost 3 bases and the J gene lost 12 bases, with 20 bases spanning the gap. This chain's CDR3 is CSARGPAGKSDTF. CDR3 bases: TGCAGTGCTAGGGGGCCGGCGGGGAAGAGTGACACCTTC.

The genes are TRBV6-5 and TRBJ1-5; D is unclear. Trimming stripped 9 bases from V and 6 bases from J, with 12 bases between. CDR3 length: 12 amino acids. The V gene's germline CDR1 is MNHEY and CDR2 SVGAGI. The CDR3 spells CARVRAGQPQHF. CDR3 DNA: TGTGCCAGGGTGCGGGCGGGTCAGCCCCAGCATTTT.

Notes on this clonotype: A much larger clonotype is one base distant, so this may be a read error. The CDR3 nucleotides read TGCAGTGCTAGGGGAAAGGGGCGGGATACGCAGTATTTT. This encodes CSARGKGRDTQYF. The V gene is TRBV20-1, the J gene TRBJ2-3; TRBD1 is a possible D gene (5 bases). The CDR3 is made up of 13 amino acids. V was clipped by 3 bases and J by 6 bases, with 13 bases between them. The V gene's germline CDR1 is DFQATT and CDR2 SNEGSKA (reference sequence).

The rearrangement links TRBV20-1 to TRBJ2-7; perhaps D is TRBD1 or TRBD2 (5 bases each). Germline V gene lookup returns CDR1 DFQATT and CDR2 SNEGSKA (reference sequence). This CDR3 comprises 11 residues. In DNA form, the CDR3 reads TGCAGAGCCCCAGTGGGGGTCGAGCAGTACTTC. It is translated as CRAPVGVEQYF.

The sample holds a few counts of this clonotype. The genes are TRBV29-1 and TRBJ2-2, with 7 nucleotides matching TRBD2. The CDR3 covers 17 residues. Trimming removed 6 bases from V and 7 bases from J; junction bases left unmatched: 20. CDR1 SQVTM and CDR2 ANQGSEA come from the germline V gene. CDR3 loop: CSVGGFSSGEGFGELFF. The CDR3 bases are TGCAGCGTGGGGGGGTTTTCCAGCGGGGAAGGTTTCGGGGAGCTGTTTTTT.

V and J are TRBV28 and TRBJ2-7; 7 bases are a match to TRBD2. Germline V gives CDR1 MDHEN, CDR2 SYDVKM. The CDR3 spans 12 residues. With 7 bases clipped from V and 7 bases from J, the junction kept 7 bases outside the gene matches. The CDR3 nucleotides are TGTGCCAGCATCACGATGGGGGGGGAGCAGTACTTC. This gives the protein CASITMGGEQYF.

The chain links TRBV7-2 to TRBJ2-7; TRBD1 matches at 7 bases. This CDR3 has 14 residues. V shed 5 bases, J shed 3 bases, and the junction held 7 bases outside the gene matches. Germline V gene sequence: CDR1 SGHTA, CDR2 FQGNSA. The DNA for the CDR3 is TGTGCCAGCAGCCCATTGGACAGGAACTACGAGCAGTACTTC. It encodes CASSPLDRNYEQYF.

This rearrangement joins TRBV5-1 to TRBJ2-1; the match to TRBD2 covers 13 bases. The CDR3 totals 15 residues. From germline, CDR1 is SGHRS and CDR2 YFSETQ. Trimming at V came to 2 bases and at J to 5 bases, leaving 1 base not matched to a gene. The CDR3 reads CASSFGTSGDNEQFF. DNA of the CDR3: TGCGCCAGCAGCTTCGGGACTAGCGGGGACAATGAGCAGTTCTTC.

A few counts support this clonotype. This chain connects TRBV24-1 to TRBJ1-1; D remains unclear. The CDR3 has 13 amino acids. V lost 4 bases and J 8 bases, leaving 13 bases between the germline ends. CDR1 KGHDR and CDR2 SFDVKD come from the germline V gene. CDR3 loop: CATSDHGGREAFF. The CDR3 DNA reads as TGTGCCACCAGTGACCACGGAGGGCGCGAAGCTTTCTTT.

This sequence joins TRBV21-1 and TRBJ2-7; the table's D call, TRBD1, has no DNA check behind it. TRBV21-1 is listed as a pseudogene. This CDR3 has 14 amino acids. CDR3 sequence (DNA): TGTGCCAGCAGCAAAGGACAGTTCTCCTACGAGCAGTACTTC. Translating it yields CASSKGQFSYEQYF.

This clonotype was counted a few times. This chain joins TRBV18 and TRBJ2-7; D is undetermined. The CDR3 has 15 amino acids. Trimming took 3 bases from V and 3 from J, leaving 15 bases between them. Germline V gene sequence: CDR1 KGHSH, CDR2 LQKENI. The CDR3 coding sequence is TGTGCCAGCTCACCGACGGGTTTTATGGGCTACGAGCAGTACTTC. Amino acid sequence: CASSPTGFMGYEQYF.

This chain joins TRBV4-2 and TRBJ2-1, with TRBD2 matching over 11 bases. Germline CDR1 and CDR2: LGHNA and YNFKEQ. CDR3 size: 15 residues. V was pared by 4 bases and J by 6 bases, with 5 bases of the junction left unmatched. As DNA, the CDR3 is TGTGCCAGCAGCCTAAATAGCGGGGGGGTCAATGAGCAGTTCTTC. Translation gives CASSLNSGGVNEQFF.

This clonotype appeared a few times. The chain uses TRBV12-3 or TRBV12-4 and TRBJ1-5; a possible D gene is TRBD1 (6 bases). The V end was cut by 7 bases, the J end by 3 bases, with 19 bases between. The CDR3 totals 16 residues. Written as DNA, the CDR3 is TGTGCCAGCACCCTTGGTCAGGGGATGGCCAATCAGCCCCAGCATTTT. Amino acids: CASTLGQGMANQPQHF.

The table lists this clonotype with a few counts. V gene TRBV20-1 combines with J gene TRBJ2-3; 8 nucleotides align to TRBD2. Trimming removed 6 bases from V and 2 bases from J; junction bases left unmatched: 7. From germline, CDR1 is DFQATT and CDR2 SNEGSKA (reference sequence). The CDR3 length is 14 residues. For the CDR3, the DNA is TGCAGTGCCCAGATAGCGGGACACACAGATACGCAGTATTTT. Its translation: CSAQIAGHTDTQYF.

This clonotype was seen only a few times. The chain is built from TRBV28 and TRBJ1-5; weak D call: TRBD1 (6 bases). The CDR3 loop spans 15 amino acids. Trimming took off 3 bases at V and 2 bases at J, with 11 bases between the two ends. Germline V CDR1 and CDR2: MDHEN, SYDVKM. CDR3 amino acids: CASSFPGGGNQPQHF. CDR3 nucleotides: TGTGCCAGCAGTTTTCCGGGGGGCGGCAATCAGCCCCAGCATTTT.

The CDR3 is CASSQDDWRQATGAFF. Here the CDR3 DNA reads TGCGCCAGCAGCCAAGATGACTGGCGGCAGGCCACCGGGGCTTTCTTT. This sequence joins TRBV4-1 and TRBJ1-1, with D hard to call. This CDR3 contains 16 residues. Germline CDR1 MGHRA, CDR2 YSYEKL. V was pared by 0 bases and J by 11 bases, with 22 bases between.

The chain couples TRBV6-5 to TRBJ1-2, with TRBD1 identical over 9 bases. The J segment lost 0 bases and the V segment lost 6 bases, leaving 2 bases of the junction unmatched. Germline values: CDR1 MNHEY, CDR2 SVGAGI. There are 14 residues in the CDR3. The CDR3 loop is CASSGTGTNYGYTF. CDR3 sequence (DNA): TGTGCCAGCAGCGGGACAGGGACTAACTATGGCTACACCTTC.

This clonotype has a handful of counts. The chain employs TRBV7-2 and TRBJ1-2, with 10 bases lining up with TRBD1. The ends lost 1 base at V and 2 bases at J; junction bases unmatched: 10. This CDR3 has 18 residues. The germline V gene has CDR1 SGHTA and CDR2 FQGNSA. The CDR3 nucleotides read TGTGCCAGCAGCTTAGTCACCCCCAGACAGGGGGCAAACTATGGCTACACCTTC. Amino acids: CASSLVTPRQGANYGYTF.

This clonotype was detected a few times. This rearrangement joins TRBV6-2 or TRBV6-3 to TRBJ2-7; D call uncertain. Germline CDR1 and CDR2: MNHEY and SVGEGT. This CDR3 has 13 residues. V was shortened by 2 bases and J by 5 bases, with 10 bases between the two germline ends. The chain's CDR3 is CASSYIVRHEQYF. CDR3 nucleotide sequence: TGTGCCAGCAGTTACATAGTTCGCCACGAGCAGTACTTC.

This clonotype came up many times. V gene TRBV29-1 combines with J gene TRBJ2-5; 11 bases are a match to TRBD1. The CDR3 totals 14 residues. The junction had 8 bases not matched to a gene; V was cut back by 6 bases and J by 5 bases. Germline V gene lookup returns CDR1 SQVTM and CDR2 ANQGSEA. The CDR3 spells CSVEDRGRGETQYF. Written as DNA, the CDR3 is TGCAGCGTCGAGGACAGGGGGCGAGGGGAGACCCAGTACTTC. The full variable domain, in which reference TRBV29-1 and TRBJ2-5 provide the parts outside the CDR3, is SAVISQKPSRDICQRGTSLTIQCQVDSQVTMMFWYRQQPGQSLTLIATANQGSEATYESGFVIDKFPISRPNLTFSTLTVSNMSPEDSSIYLCSVEDRGRGETQYFGPGTRLLVL.